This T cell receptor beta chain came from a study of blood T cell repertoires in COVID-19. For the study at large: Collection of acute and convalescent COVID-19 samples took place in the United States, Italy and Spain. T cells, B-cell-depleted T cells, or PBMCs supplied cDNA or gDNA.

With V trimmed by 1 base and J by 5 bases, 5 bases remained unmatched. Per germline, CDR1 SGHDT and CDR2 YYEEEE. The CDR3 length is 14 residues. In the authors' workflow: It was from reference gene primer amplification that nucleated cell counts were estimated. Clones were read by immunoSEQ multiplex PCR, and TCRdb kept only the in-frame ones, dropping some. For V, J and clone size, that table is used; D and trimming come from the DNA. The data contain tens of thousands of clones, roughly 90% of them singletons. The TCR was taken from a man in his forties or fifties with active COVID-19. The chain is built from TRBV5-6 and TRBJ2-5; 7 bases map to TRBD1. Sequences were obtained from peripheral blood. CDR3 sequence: CASSLKGAGETQYF. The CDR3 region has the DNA TGTGCCAGCAGCTTGAAGGGGGCAGGTGAGACCCAGTACTTC.